This passage covers 7 T cell receptor beta chains from one sample sequenced in a study of long-term antiretroviral therapy in people with HIV. Assay version v3.0 of immunoSEQ was used, and it was run at survey level. Some clones are missing from TCRdb's copy, which holds only in-frame ones; the method was immunoSEQ multiplex PCR. The sample lists 25,000 to 30,000 clones; roughly nine tenths were seen once. Sequences were derived from unsorted PBMCs, sampled 3.1 years after starting antiretroviral therapy. Every receptor here comes from a man younger than 35 with HIV.

The chain links TRBV6-6 to TRBJ2-2; 10 positions match TRBD2. This CDR3 is 16 amino acids long. Germline assignment: CDR1 MNHNY and CDR2 SVGAGI (reference sequence). The V gene end was trimmed by 2 bases and the J gene end by 2 bases; junction bases not matched to a gene: 2. For the CDR3, the DNA is TGTGCCAGCAGTTACGAACTAGCGGGAAACACCGGGGAGCTGTTTTTT. Protein product: CASSYELAGNTGELFF.

The chain joins TRBV7-8 to TRBJ1-2; 9 positions agree with TRBD1. Germline trimming cut 3 bases from V and 5 bases from J; bases unmatched to any gene: 10. The CDR3 loop spans 16 amino acids. Germline V gene data show CDR1 as SGHVS and CDR2 as FQNEAQ. DNA for the CDR3: TGTGCCAGCAGCTTGACACAGGGGGCAAAACCGTATGGCTACACCTTC. Its translation: CASSLTQGAKPYGYTF.

This chain connects TRBV9 to TRBJ1-3; TRBD1 might be the D (6 bases). V lost 3 bases and J 4 bases, leaving 14 bases between the germline ends. CDR3 length equals 15 residues. Germline values: CDR1 SGDLS, CDR2 YYNGEE. CDR3 nucleotides: TGTGCCAGCAGCGGCAGGGGATCGGGGGGAAACACCATATATTTT. This translates into CASSGRGSGGNTIYF. The full variable domain, rest sourced from reference TRBV9 and TRBJ1-3, is DSGVTQTPKHLITATGQRVTLRCSPRSGDLSVYWYQQSLDQGLQFLIQYYNGEERAKGNILERFSAQQFPDLHSELNLSSLELGDSALYFCASSGRGSGGNTIYFGEGSWLTVV.

This clone was observed a single time. This chain joins TRBV19 and TRBJ1-1; D is uncertain. From germline, CDR1 is LNHDA and CDR2 SQIVND (reference sequence). The CDR3 totals 12 residues. The CDR3 sequence is CSTSGWDTEAFF. In nucleotides, the CDR3 is TGTTCGACATCCGGGTGGGACACTGAAGCTTTCTTT. Full variable domain (rest looked up from reference TRBV19 and TRBJ1-1): DGGITQSPKYLFRKEGQNVTLSCEQNLNHDAMYWYRQDPGQGLRLIYYSQIVNDFQKGDIAEGYSVSREKKESFPLTVTSAQKNPTAFYLCSTSGWDTEAFFGQGTRLTVV.

The chain has TRBV28 and TRBJ2-7; TRBD2 matches at 7 bases. CDR3 size: 14 residues. Germline V gives CDR1 MDHEN, CDR2 SYDVKM. Trimming took 8 bases from V and 6 from J; bases not matched to a gene: 13. CDR3 in amino acids: CASLSSGELGEQYF. For the CDR3, the DNA is TGTGCCAGCCTGTCTAGCGGTGAGCTTGGCGAGCAGTACTTC. Combining the CDR3 with reference TRBV28 and TRBJ2-7 gives the whole variable domain DVKVTQSSRYLVKRTGEKVFLECVQDMDHENMFWYRQDPGLGLRLIYFSYDVKMKEKGDIPEGYSVSREKKERFSLILESASTNQTSMYLCASLSSGELGEQYFGPGTRLTVT.

The chain joins TRBV5-1 to TRBJ2-1, with 13 positions matching TRBD2. CDR1 is SGHRS and CDR2 is YFSETQ in the germline V gene. This CDR3 is built from 18 residues. Trimming removed 4 bases from V and 9 bases from J; junction bases left unmatched: 16. The CDR3 nucleotides read TGCGCCAGCAGCCCAACCGAACGACTAGCGGGAGGCTCGAGTGAGCAGTTCTTC. It yields the protein CASSPTERLAGGSSEQFF.

This rearrangement joins TRBV27 to TRBJ1-1; D is unresolved. This CDR3 is 11 amino acids long. Trimming cost V 5 bases and J 6 bases, with 7 bases left between them. Germline V gene data show CDR1 as MNHEY and CDR2 as SMNVEV (reference sequence). CDR3 DNA: TGTGCCAGCAGTGCAGGAGCTGAAGCTTTCTTT. Translation: CASSAGAEAFF.